These 15 T cell receptor beta chains were all obtained from the same sample, sequenced in a study of blood T cell repertoires in COVID-19. The repertoire was sequenced with immunoSEQ multiplex PCR; TCRdb's copy has only in-frame clones and lacks some. The sample has roughly 33,000 clones; around 86% are singletons. Sequencing was carried out using peripheral blood. All receptors come from a man older than 75 with active COVID-19.

The chain uses TRBV11-2 and TRBJ2-7; TRBD2 matches at 15 bases. V lost 5 bases, J lost 0 bases, and 2 bases stayed unmatched. The germline V gene encodes CDR1 SGHAT and CDR2 FQNNGV. The CDR3 has 16 amino acids. CDR3 loop: CASSGGLAGGSYEQYF. In DNA form, the CDR3 reads TGTGCCAGCAGCGGGGGACTAGCGGGGGGCTCCTACGAGCAGTACTTC. The full variable domain, in which reference TRBV11-2 and TRBJ2-7 provide the parts outside the CDR3, is EAGVAQSPRYKIIEKRQSVAFWCNPISGHATLYWYQQILGQGPKLLIQFQNNGVVDDSQLPKDRFSAERLKGVDSTLKIQPAKLEDSAVYLCASSGGLAGGSYEQYFGPGTRLTVT.

V is TRBV4-3 and J is TRBJ2-1, with TRBD2 matching 8 bases. V shed 1 base and J 0 bases; nucleotides not matched to a gene: 5. The CDR3 sequence is 17 residues long. The germline V gene encodes CDR1 LGHNA and CDR2 YSLEER. This chain's CDR3 is CASSQVLAGFSYNEQFF. CDR3 sequence (DNA): TGCGCCAGCAGCCAAGTCTTAGCGGGATTCTCCTACAATGAGCAGTTCTTC.

The V call is TRBV7-2, the J call TRBJ2-5, with 9 bases matching TRBD2. V trimming: 1 base; J trimming: 6 bases; junction bases outside the gene matches: 6. From germline, CDR1 is SGHTA and CDR2 FQGNSA. The CDR3 length is 15 residues. The CDR3 sequence is CASSLDPAGGKTQYF. The CDR3, as DNA: TGTGCCAGCAGCTTAGACCCAGCGGGGGGAAAGACCCAGTACTTC.

This chain connects TRBV7-6 to TRBJ1-4; 9 nucleotides line up with TRBD1. The V gene's germline CDR1 is SGHVS and CDR2 FNYEAQ. The CDR3 runs 17 residues. J gave up 0 bases and V 4 bases, and 6 bases lay outside the gene matches. The CDR3 sequence is CASSSGQGRATNEKLFF. DNA for the CDR3: TGTGCCAGCAGCTCGGGACAGGGAAGAGCAACTAATGAAAAACTGTTTTTT.

This clone turned up a few times. J is TRBJ2-1 and V is TRBV29-1, with 8 bases that match TRBD1. The CDR3 runs 15 residues. Per the germline V gene, CDR1 is SQVTM and CDR2 is ANQGSEA. V shed 4 bases, J shed 2 bases, and the junction held 7 bases outside the gene matches. CDR3 sequence reads: CSVGGTGETYNEQFF. The CDR3 region has the DNA TGCAGCGTTGGCGGGACAGGCGAGACCTACAATGAGCAGTTCTTC.

The CDR3 DNA follows: TGCAGCGTTGTCGAGGGTCTCTATGGCTACACCTTC. Its translation: CSVVEGLYGYTF. The chain links TRBV29-1 to TRBJ1-2; no clear D gene. Germline CDR1 is SQVTM and CDR2 is ANQGSEA. CDR3 size: 12 residues. V was shortened by 4 bases and J by 4 bases, with 10 bases between the two germline ends. Using reference TRBV29-1 and TRBJ1-2 for the parts outside the CDR3, the full variable domain is SAVISQKPSRDICQRGTSLTIQCQVDSQVTMMFWYRQQPGQSLTLIATANQGSEATYESGFVIDKFPISRPNLTFSTLTVSNMSPEDSSIYLCSVVEGLYGYTFGSGTRLTVV.

This clone was counted a few times. The chain uses TRBV18 and TRBJ2-1; 9 bases fit TRBD2. CDR1 and CDR2 (germline): KGHSH, LQKENI. This CDR3 is built from 12 residues. V shed 6 bases, J shed 9 bases, and the junction held 3 bases outside the gene matches. The chain's CDR3 is CASSLAGSEQFF. The CDR3 bases are TGTGCCAGCTCGCTAGCGGGGAGTGAGCAGTTCTTC.

V is TRBV18 and J is TRBJ2-5; no clear D gene. The CDR3 spans 13 residues. Trimming shortened V by 3 bases and J by 1 base, and 6 bases separated the two germline ends. The germline CDR1 and CDR2 sequences are KGHSH and LQKENI. CDR3 amino acids: CASSPYGQETQYF. DNA for the CDR3: TGTGCCAGCTCACCCTACGGCCAAGAGACCCAGTACTTC.

The chain recombines TRBV6-1 with TRBJ1-4, with 9 nucleotides matching TRBD1. Germline trimming cut 0 bases from V and 9 bases from J; bases unmatched to any gene: 5. This CDR3 region has 15 residues. Germline lookup yields CDR1 MNHNS and CDR2 SASEGT. The CDR3 DNA reads TGTGCCAGCAGTGAAGCCGGGACAGGGAGGAAAAAACTGTTTTTT. Its protein is CASSEAGTGRKKLFF.

J is TRBJ1-4 and V is TRBV3-1 (or the pseudogene TRBV3-2); no definite D call. Germline V gene data show CDR1 as LGHDT and CDR2 as YNNKEL (reference sequence). V dropped 6 bases and J dropped 7 bases, with 15 bases sitting between them. The CDR3 is made up of 14 amino acids. The CDR3 here is CASSFGPEGEKLFF. DNA of the CDR3: TGTGCCAGCAGTTTCGGGCCGGAGGGTGAAAAACTGTTTTTT.

The CDR3 nucleotides are TGTGCCAGCAGCACGGGGTCCGAGCAGTACTTC. Translation gives CASSTGSEQYF. This chain uses TRBV3-1 (or the pseudogene TRBV3-2) with TRBJ2-7; a weak D match, TRBD2 (5 bases). CDR3 length equals 11 residues. Germline loops: CDR1 LGHDT, CDR2 YNNKEL (reference sequence). V gave up 5 bases and J gave up 6 bases, with 8 bases separating them.

The count of this clone is one. V is TRBV28 and J is TRBJ1-5; 7 nucleotides align to TRBD1. The CDR3 runs to 15 residues. After removal of 1 base from V and 6 bases from J, the junction contained 6 bases not matched to a gene. Germline assignment: CDR1 MDHEN and CDR2 SYDVKM. The CDR3 reads CASSLLKTGAQPQHF. DNA of the CDR3: TGTGCCAGCAGTTTATTAAAAACAGGGGCTCAGCCCCAGCATTTT.

The rearrangement links TRBV19 to TRBJ2-6; weak D call: TRBD2 (6 bases). The V end was cut by 1 base, the J end by 1 base, with 8 bases between. Germline-derived CDR1 and CDR2 are LNHDA and SQIVND (reference sequence). The length of the CDR3 is 16 residues. CDR3 bases: TGTGCCAGTAGTATAGCTGCGGGATCTGGGGCCAACGTCCTGACTTTC. Its protein product is CASSIAAGSGANVLTF.

The rearrangement links TRBV5-5 to TRBJ2-1; tentatively, D is TRBD1 (5 bases). Germline V CDR1 and CDR2: SGHKS, YYEKEE (reference sequence). CDR3 length: 16 amino acids. The V end lost 3 bases, the J end lost 7 bases, and 20 bases lay between the germline ends. CDR3 sequence: CASSSSVPRAVNEQFF. DNA for the CDR3: TGTGCCAGCAGCTCCTCTGTCCCCAGGGCAGTAAATGAGCAGTTCTTC.

The CDR3 is CASSLLGLAYNEQFF. The CDR3 region has the DNA TGTGCCAGCAGCTTACTTGGACTCGCCTACAATGAGCAGTTCTTC. The chain recombines TRBV7-8 with TRBJ2-1; tentatively, D is TRBD2 (5 bases). V lost 2 bases and J lost 2, with 10 bases in between. Germline lookup yields CDR1 SGHVS and CDR2 FQNEAQ. The CDR3 has 15 amino acids. Supplemented by reference TRBV7-8 and TRBJ2-1, the full variable domain reads GAGVSQSPRYKVAKRGQDVALRCDPISGHVSLFWYQQALGQGPEFLTYFQNEAQLDKSGLPSDRFFAERPEGSVSTLKIQRTQQEDSAVYLCASSLLGLAYNEQFFGPGTRLTVL.